This is a list of T cell receptor beta chains from one sample in a study of cytomegalovirus exposure and HLA in healthy donors. Using immunoSEQ multiplex PCR, the repertoire was profiled, and TCRdb retains in-frame clones only, with some absent. In the table there are some 180,000 clones, 75% of which are singletons. Sample: PBMCs. Every receptor here comes from a male donor in good health and CMV-seronegative. CDR3s include the opening cysteine and the closing phenylalanine or tryptophan. Each record gives: V gene, J gene, CDR3 protein.

>TRBV6-5|TRBJ2-1
CASSYSRSYNEQFF
>TRBV11-2|TRBJ1-5
CASSLEGGSNQPQHF
>TRBV7-2|TRBJ1-2
CASSLDSFYGYTF
>TRBV7-3|TRBJ2-1
CASSPNPGGYSYNEQFF
>TRBV6-5|TRBJ1-1
CASSRGQSAEAFF
>TRBV15|TRBJ1-3
CATSRDRGNGNTIYF
>TRBV6-5|TRBJ1-2
CASSPGGNYGYTF
>TRBV7-8|TRBJ2-3
CASSFPGGTDTQYF
>TRBV6-6|TRBJ1-5
CASTETGGGGGQPQHF
>TRBV19|TRBJ1-6
CASSIPGDNSPLHF
>TRBV7-2|TRBJ2-1
CASSLTSGRYNEQFF
>TRBV5-1|TRBJ2-1
CASSLTAGDVNEQFF
>TRBV6-6|TRBJ1-5
CASRLPQGASNQPQHF
>TRBV4-3|TRBJ2-3
CASSQGNLAYTDTQYF
>TRBV4-1|TRBJ1-4
CASSQDPARGYGTNEKLFF
>TRBV6-5|TRBJ1-5
CASSSTGGNQPQHF
>TRBV6-1|TRBJ2-5
CASSEQGGEETQYF
>TRBV7-3|TRBJ2-6
CASSLSAGAGANVLTF
>TRBV7-9|TRBJ2-3
CASSLAQGTDTQYF
>TRBV4-1|TRBJ1-5
CASSPGRTDRTIF
>TRBV7-3|TRBJ2-2
CASSSGTSGSAGELFF
>TRBV6-5|TRBJ2-7
CASSYSASGSREQYF
>TRBV12-5|TRBJ2-1
CASGLAGLANEQFF
>TRBV28|TRBJ2-4
CASSTRQYLAKNIQYF
>TRBV12-2|TRBJ2-7
CASRLLVGGGYEQYF
>TRBV29-1|TRBJ2-1
CSVEGGETYNEQFF
>TRBV25-1|TRBJ2-7
CASSPPRGHIGYEQYF
>TRBV28|TRBJ2-5
CASISQETQYF
>TRBV30|TRBJ1-2
CAWRGPGQLTSNYGYTF
>TRBV11-3|TRBJ2-5
CASSLDYQETQYF
>TRBV6-5|TRBJ2-1
CASSLSGLANNEQFF
>TRBV6-1|TRBJ1-5
CASSDGGQPQHF
>TRBV27|TRBJ2-1
CASSLGTSGRNEQFF
>TRBV6-1|TRBJ2-1
CASRAGGGSNEQFF
>TRBV6-4|TRBJ2-1
CANSLLLAGDNEQFF
>TRBV11-3|TRBJ1-2
CASSLGGSLGGYTF
>TRBV6-6|TRBJ1-1
CASRFTNTEAFF
>TRBV6-1|TRBJ1-2
CASSEYKGAAVNYGYTF
>TRBV30|TRBJ2-3
CAWSPGQGTDTQYF
>TRBV9|TRBJ2-1
CASSVAGTGGFIDNEQFF
>TRBV4-1|TRBJ2-7
CASSQDEARGYEQYF
>TRBV29-1|TRBJ1-2
CSVSRRDNVYTF
>TRBV27|TRBJ1-5
CASSPGKKNQPQHF
>TRBV9|TRBJ1-3
CASSIGTSGNTIYF
>TRBV6-1|TRBJ2-3
CASSRGPSTDTQYF
>TRBV7-6|TRBJ2-1
CASSHPGLAGAYNEQFF
>TRBV10-2|TRBJ1-2
CASARRGVGYTF
>TRBV25-1|TRBJ1-4
CASSLDRGLREKLFF
>TRBV11-3|TRBJ2-5
CASSLDFGTQYF
>TRBV2|TRBJ1-5
CASRGTAASSNQPQHF
>TRBV6-6|TRBJ1-2
CAAESGDSLFGYTF
>TRBV28|TRBJ2-7
CASSRGAGSFAYEQYF
>TRBV11-3|TRBJ2-2
CASSPQGTGELFF
>TRBV6-5|TRBJ2-7
CASSYLYEQYF
>TRBV27|TRBJ2-2
CASSLGTAPGAGELFF
>TRBV30|TRBJ1-5
CAWSVRGNQPQHF
>TRBV13|TRBJ2-2
CASSQASGLTGELFF